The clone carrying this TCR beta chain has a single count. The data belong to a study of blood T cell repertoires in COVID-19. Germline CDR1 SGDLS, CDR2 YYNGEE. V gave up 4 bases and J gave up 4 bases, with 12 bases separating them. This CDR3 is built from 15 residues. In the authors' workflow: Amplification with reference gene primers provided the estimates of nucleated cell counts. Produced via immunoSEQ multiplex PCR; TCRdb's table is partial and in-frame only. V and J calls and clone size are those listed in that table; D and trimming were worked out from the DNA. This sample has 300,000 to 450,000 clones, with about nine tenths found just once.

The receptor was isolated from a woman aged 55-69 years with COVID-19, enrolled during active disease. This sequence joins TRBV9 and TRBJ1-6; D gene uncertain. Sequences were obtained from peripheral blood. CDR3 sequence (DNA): TGTGCCAGCAGCCCCCCCGGGAGTTATAATTCACCCCTCCACTTT. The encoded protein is CASSPPGSYNSPLHF.